Sequencing of this TCR beta chain was carried out in a study of blood T cell repertoires in COVID-19. Overall study context: Collection of acute and convalescent COVID-19 samples took place in the United States, Italy and Spain. T cells, B-cell-depleted T cells, or PBMCs supplied cDNA or gDNA.

Authors' methods: Reference gene primer amplification gave nucleated cell count estimates. This table comes from immunoSEQ multiplex PCR, and its TCRdb copy is limited to in-frame clones, with some not included. From that table come the V and J calls and clone size; the DNA was used to work out D and trimming. The sample lists about 380,000 clones, approximately 81% occurring once. The V gene lost 5 bases and the J gene lost 5 bases, with 13 bases spanning the gap. The length of the CDR3 is 14 residues. Germline CDR1 reads MDHEN; CDR2 reads SYDVKM. Source material: peripheral blood. This rearrangement joins TRBV28 to TRBJ1-5, with D uncertain. The TCR comes from a woman between 18 and 30 years old with acute or convalescent COVID-19. For the CDR3, the DNA is TGTGCCAGCAGTCCCACGAGTACCTATCAGCCCCAGCATTTT. Amino acid sequence: CASSPTSTYQPQHF.